These T cell receptor beta chains were read from a single sample in a study of control samples from healthy donors and cancer patients. TCRdb's copy holds only in-frame clones and misses some; the assay was immunoSEQ multiplex PCR. The data show over 90,000 clones, roughly nine tenths seen once. Sample: blood. Receptors originate from a woman aged 18-29 years in good health. Both conserved end residues are part of each CDR3. The D gene is left open where the match is weak. Size tells how often a clone was seen (once, few, many) or the class of an expanded clone, and some rows leave it out.

14	TRBV9	TRBJ2-7	NA	NA	TGTGCCAGCAGCGTAGACCCGGGGGCTCAGGAGCAGTACTTC	CASSVDPGAQEQYF
15	TRBV29-1	TRBJ2-3	TRBD1	NA	TGCAGCGTTGAAGATCGGGGGACAGGTGGAGATACGCAGTATTTT	CSVEDRGTGGDTQYF
14	TRBV10-1	TRBJ2-3	NA	NA	TGCGCCAGCAGTGAGCTAGGCAGCACAGATACGCAGTATTTT	CASSELGSTDTQYF
13	TRBV30	TRBJ2-1	NA	NA	TGTGCCTGGACAGGGGGGTCCTACAATGAGCAGTTCTTC	CAWTGGSYNEQFF
17	TRBV16	TRBJ2-7	NA	NA	TGTGCCAGCAGCCCGACGACCAGACAGAAGAGGGCCTACGAGCAGTACTTC	CASSPTTRQKRAYEQYF
16	TRBV27	TRBJ1-2	NA	NA	TGTGCCAGCAGTTTGACAGAATCATATCCCTATTCCGGCTACACCTTC	CASSLTESYPYSGYTF
15	TRBV7-2	TRBJ1-6	NA	NA	TGTGCCAGCAGCTTGGGGCACCTGAAGAATTCACCCCTCCACTTT	CASSLGHLKNSPLHF
13	TRBV29-1	TRBJ2-1	NA	NA	TGCAGCGCCCTGAATTTGGGCCTCTTTGAGCAGTTCTTC	CSALNLGLFEQFF
14	TRBV7-9	TRBJ1-1	NA	NA	TGTGCCAGCACCTCCGGTCAGGGGAACACTGAAGCTTTCTTT	CASTSGQGNTEAFF
14	TRBV5-6	TRBJ1-5	NA	NA	TGTGCCAGCAGCTTGGGGTATAGCAATCAGCCCCAGCATTTT	CASSLGYSNQPQHF
17	TRBV4-3	TRBJ2-1	TRBD1	NA	TGCGCCAGCAGCCAAGATCAGGACAGGGTCCCCTACAATGAGCAGTTCTTC	CASSQDQDRVPYNEQFF
20	TRBV15	TRBJ2-1	TRBD2	NA	TGTGCCACCAGCAGAGATCGGGGGACTAGCGGGAGTTTTTCCTACAATGAGCAGTTCTTC	CATSRDRGTSGSFSYNEQFF
12	TRBV28	TRBJ1-2	NA	few	TGTGCCAGCAGTTTATCCGGCTATGGCTACACCTTC	CASSLSGYGYTF
17	TRBV7-9	TRBJ1-4	TRBD1	NA	TGTGCCAGCAGCTTCAGGACCTCCGGGACAGGGAACGAAAAACTGTTTTTT	CASSFRTSGTGNEKLFF
14	TRBV7-9	TRBJ2-7	NA	NA	TGTGCCAGCAGAAGAGCCGGGCCCGCGGAAGAGCAGTACTTC	CASRRAGPAEEQYF
13	TRBV6-4	TRBJ1-1	TRBD1	NA	TGTGCCAGCAGCCGGGACAGTGGGGCTGAAGCTTTCTTT	CASSRDSGAEAFF
15	TRBV6-1	TRBJ1-1	NA	NA	TGTGCCAGCAGTGATTTAGGGGCGGGGAACACTGAAGCTTTCTTT	CASSDLGAGNTEAFF
20	TRBV4-2	TRBJ1-6	NA	NA	TGTGCCAGCAGCCAAGAAGGAGCCGGGAAATCTTTTGGCCTTAATTCACCCCTCCACTTT	CASSQEGAGKSFGLNSPLHF
17	TRBV7-8	TRBJ2-7	TRBD2	NA	TGTGCCAGCAGTTATTCCGTCACTAGCGGGAGACTCGGCGAGCAGTACTTC	CASSYSVTSGRLGEQYF
13	TRBV5-4	TRBJ1-5	NA	few	TGTGCCAGCAGCTCAGACGGCTTTCAGCCCCAGCATTTT	CASSSDGFQPQHF
14	TRBV11-3	TRBJ1-1	NA	NA	TGTGCCAGCAGCTCTCTAGGACAGCCCACTGAAGCTTTCTTT	CASSSLGQPTEAFF
11	TRBV29-1	TRBJ2-2	NA	NA	TGCAGCGTTGAGGACACCGGGGAGCTGTTTTTT	CSVEDTGELFF
15	TRBV7-3	TRBJ1-3	TRBD1	once	TGTGCCAGCAGCCCGGGACAGGGGGAAGGAAACACCATATATTTT	CASSPGQGEGNTIYF
20	TRBV7-8	TRBJ2-3	TRBD2	NA	TGTGCCAGCAGCTTAGCCCTCGGACTAGCGGGTATATCTAGCACAGATACGCAGTATTTT	CASSLALGLAGISSTDTQYF
14	TRBV5-1	TRBJ2-7	TRBD1	NA	TGCGCCAGCAGCTACGGGACAGGGAGTTCCGAGCAGTACTTC	CASSYGTGSSEQYF
14	TRBV5-4	TRBJ2-2	NA	NA	TGTGCCAGCAGCTTACTAGCCTCGTCCGGGGAGCTGTTTTTT	CASSLLASSGELFF
14	TRBV5-1	TRBJ2-2	TRBD2	once	TGCGCCAGCAGCCCATCACGGGGGGGCGGGGAGCTGTTTTTT	CASSPSRGGGELFF
16	TRBV6-5	TRBJ2-2	NA	NA	TGTGCCAGCAGTTCAGGCCATTTGGGTAACACCGGGGAGCTGTTTTTT	CASSSGHLGNTGELFF
14	TRBV19	TRBJ1-6	TRBD1	NA	TGTGCCAGTAGTACGACAGGGAGCAATTCACCCCTCCACTTT	CASSTTGSNSPLHF
15	TRBV6-4	TRBJ2-1	NA	medium-sized	TGTGCCAGCAGTACCTCTAGCGATCCAGGGAATGAGCAGTTCTTC	CASSTSSDPGNEQFF
16	TRBV6-5	TRBJ2-1	NA	NA	TGTGCCAGCAGTTACTCTTCGGGACCGCTCTACAATGAGCAGTTCTTC	CASSYSSGPLYNEQFF
14	TRBV19	TRBJ2-7	NA	NA	TGTGCCAGTAGTAACCCCCCCCTTGGGGGCGAGCAGTACTTC	CASSNPPLGGEQYF
12	TRBV28	TRBJ1-2	TRBD1	NA	TGTGCCATATCCGGGACAGCCTTTGGCTACACCTTC	CAISGTAFGYTF
14	TRBV28	TRBJ1-4	NA	NA	TGTGCCAGCAGGTCAGGGGCAACTAATGAAAAACTGTTTTTT	CASRSGATNEKLFF
15	TRBV6-1	TRBJ1-3	NA	NA	TGTGCCAGCAGTGACGAGGCAAACTCTGGAAACACCATATATTTT	CASSDEANSGNTIYF
13	TRBV11-3	TRBJ1-1	NA	NA	TGTGCCAGCAGCTTAGCAGGGGTTACTGAAGCTTTCTTT	CASSLAGVTEAFF
16	TRBV30	TRBJ2-3	NA	once	TGTGCCTGGAGTCTTGGGCGGGGTACTAGCACAGATACGCAGTATTTT	CAWSLGRGTSTDTQYF
14	TRBV6-1	TRBJ1-6	NA	NA	TGTGCCAGCAGTGAACGGGGATATAATTCACCCCTCCACTTT	CASSERGYNSPLHF
14	TRBV24-1	TRBJ2-2	NA	NA	TGTGCCACCAGTGCAGGGTATTTCCCCGGGGAGCTGTTTTTT	CATSAGYFPGELFF
16	TRBV28	TRBJ2-4	TRBD1	NA	TGTGCCAGCGGCGCCAGGGGGATCCTAGCCAAAAACATTCAGTACTTC	CASGARGILAKNIQYF
14	TRBV7-6	TRBJ2-7	NA	once	TGTGCCAGCAGCTTAAACCCCGGCCCCTACGAGCAGTACTTC	CASSLNPGPYEQYF
13	TRBV28	TRBJ1-5	NA	NA	TGTGCCAGCAGTCCTACAGGGATTCAGCCCCAGCATTTT	CASSPTGIQPQHF
15	TRBV18	TRBJ1-1	NA	NA	TGTGCCAGCTCACCACTCCGCAGCGTGAACACTGAAGCTTTCTTT	CASSPLRSVNTEAFF
17	TRBV3-1/TRBV3-2	TRBJ1-2	TRBD1	NA	TGTGCCAGCAGCCAAAGTGACAGGGGGGACCCTAACTATGGCTACACCTTC	CASSQSDRGDPNYGYTF
16	TRBV24-1	TRBJ1-2	TRBD1	once	TGTGCCACCAGTGATTTACCGGGACAGGGGGCTTCTGGCTACACCTTC	CATSDLPGQGASGYTF
17	TRBV6-2/TRBV6-3	TRBJ1-1	NA	once	TGTGCCAGCAGTTACCGAACTCCGGGACAAGTGAACACTGAAGCTTTCTTT	CASSYRTPGQVNTEAFF
14	TRBV28	TRBJ1-4	NA	NA	TGTGCCAGCAGTTTCTTAGGGACTAATGAAAAACTGTTTTTT	CASSFLGTNEKLFF
15	TRBV18	TRBJ2-7	TRBD2	NA	TGTGCCAGCTCACCTACCACGGGACTAGCCTACGAGCAGTACTTC	CASSPTTGLAYEQYF
14	TRBV19	TRBJ1-1	TRBD1	NA	TGTGCCAGTAGTTTGGGACAGGGGGCGACTGAAGCTTTCTTT	CASSLGQGATEAFF
14	TRBV19	TRBJ2-6	NA	NA	TGTGCCAGTAGTATGTATGACGGGGCCAACGTCCTGACTTTC	CASSMYDGANVLTF
14	TRBV6-5	TRBJ2-1	NA	NA	TGTGCCAGCAGCCCGGGACTGGTATACAATGAGCAGTTCTTC	CASSPGLVYNEQFF
17	TRBV5-4	TRBJ2-2	TRBD1	once	TGTGCCAGCAGCTTCGGGACAGGGGGCGCGAACACCGGGGAGCTGTTTTTT	CASSFGTGGANTGELFF
14	TRBV27	TRBJ1-1	TRBD1	NA	TGTGCCAGCAGTGTCGGACAGGGTTTTACTGAAGCTTTCTTT	CASSVGQGFTEAFF
14	TRBV5-6	TRBJ2-1	TRBD1	NA	TGTGCCAGCGGGGGACAGGGGTTCTACAATGAGCAGTTCTTC	CASGGQGFYNEQFF
14	TRBV19	TRBJ2-7	TRBD2	NA	TGTGCCAGTAGGGACCCGGGACTAGCCTACGAGCAGTACTTC	CASRDPGLAYEQYF
12	TRBV29-1	TRBJ1-1	TRBD1	NA	TGCAGCGGCGACAGGGACATGGGAGGAGCTTTCTTT	CSGDRDMGGAFF
15	TRBV4-1	TRBJ2-1	TRBD2	NA	TGCGCCAGCAGCCCCGCGCCTAGCGGAGGGGATGAGCAGTTCTTC	CASSPAPSGGDEQFF